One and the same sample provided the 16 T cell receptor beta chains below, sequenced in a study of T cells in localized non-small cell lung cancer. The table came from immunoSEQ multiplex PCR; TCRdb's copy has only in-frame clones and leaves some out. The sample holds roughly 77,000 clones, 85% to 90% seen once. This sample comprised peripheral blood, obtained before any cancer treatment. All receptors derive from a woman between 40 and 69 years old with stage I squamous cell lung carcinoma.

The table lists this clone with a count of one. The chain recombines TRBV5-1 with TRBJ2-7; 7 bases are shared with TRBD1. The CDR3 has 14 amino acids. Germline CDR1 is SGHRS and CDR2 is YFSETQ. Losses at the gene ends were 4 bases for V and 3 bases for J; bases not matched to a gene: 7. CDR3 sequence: CASSPPGQIYEQYF. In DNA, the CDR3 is TGCGCCAGCAGCCCACCGGGACAGATCTACGAGCAGTACTTC. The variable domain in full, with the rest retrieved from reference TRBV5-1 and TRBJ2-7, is KAGVTQTPRYLIKTRGQQVTLSCSPISGHRSVSWYQQTPGQGLQFLFEYFSETQRNKGNFPGRFSGRQFSNSRSEMNVSTLELGDSALYLCASSPPGQIYEQYFGPGTRLTVT.

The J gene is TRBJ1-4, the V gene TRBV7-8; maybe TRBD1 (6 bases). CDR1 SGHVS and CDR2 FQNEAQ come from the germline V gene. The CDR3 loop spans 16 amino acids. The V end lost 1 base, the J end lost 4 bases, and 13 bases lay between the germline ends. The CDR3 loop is CASSLGGQGSNEKLFF. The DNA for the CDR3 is TGTGCCAGCAGCTTAGGGGGGCAGGGTAGTAATGAAAAACTGTTTTTT. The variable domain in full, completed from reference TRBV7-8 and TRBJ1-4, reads GAGVSQSPRYKVAKRGQDVALRCDPISGHVSLFWYQQALGQGPEFLTYFQNEAQLDKSGLPSDRFFAERPEGSVSTLKIQRTQQEDSAVYLCASSLGGQGSNEKLFFGSGTQLSVL.

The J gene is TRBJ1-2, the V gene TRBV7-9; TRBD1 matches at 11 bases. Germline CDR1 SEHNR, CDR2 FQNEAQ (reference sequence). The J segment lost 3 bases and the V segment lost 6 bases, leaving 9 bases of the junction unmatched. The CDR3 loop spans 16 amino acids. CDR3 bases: TGTGCCAGCAGTTCCGCCGGGACAGGGGGTCACTATGGCTACACCTTC. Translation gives CASSSAGTGGHYGYTF.

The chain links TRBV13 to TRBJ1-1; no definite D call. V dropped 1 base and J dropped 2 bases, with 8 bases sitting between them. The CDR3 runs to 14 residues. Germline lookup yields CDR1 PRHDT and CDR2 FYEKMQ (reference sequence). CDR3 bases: TGTGCCAGCAGCTTAGCAGACCGTAACACTGAAGCTTTCTTT. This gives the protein CASSLADRNTEAFF.

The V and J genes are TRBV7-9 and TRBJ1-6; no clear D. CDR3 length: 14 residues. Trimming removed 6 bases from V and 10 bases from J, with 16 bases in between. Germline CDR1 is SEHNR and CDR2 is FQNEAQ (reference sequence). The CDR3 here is CASRTTGSDSPLHF. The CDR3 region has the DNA TGTGCCAGCAGAACGACTGGTTCTGACTCACCCCTCCACTTT.

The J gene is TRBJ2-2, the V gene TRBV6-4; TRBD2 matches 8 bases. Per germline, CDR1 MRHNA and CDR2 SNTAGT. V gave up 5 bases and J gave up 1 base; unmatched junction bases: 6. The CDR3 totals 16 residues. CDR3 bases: TGTGCCAGCAGTCAAACGAGCGGGGGGAACACCGGGGAGCTGTTTTTT. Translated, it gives CASSQTSGGNTGELFF.

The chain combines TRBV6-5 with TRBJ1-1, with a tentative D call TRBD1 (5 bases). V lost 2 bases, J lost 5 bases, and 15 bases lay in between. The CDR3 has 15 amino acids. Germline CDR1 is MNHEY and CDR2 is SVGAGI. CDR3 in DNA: TGTGCCAGCAGTTACGGGGGAGGGGCGATTACTGAAGCTTTCTTT. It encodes CASSYGGGAITEAFF.

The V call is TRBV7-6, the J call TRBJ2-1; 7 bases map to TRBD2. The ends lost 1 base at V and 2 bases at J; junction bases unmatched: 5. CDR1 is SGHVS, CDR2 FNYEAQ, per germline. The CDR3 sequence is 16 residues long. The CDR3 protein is CASSLGAGRAYNEQFF. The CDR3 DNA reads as TGTGCCAGCAGCTTAGGGGCGGGGAGGGCCTACAATGAGCAGTTCTTC.

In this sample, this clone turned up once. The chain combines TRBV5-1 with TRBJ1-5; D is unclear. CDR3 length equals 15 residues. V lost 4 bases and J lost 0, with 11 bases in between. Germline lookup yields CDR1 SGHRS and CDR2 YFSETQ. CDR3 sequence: CASSPGAYSNQPQHF. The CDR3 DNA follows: TGCGCCAGCAGCCCGGGAGCTTATAGCAATCAGCCCCAGCATTTT.

The CDR3 protein is CASSRGTGRGYEQYF. The CDR3 DNA is TGTGCCAGCAGCCGCGGGACAGGGAGGGGGTACGAGCAGTACTTC. The chain combines TRBV6-5 with TRBJ2-7, with TRBD1 matching 9 bases. The V gene end was trimmed by 6 bases and the J gene end by 4 bases; junction bases not matched to a gene: 10. Germline loops: CDR1 MNHEY, CDR2 SVGAGI. CDR3 size: 15 residues.

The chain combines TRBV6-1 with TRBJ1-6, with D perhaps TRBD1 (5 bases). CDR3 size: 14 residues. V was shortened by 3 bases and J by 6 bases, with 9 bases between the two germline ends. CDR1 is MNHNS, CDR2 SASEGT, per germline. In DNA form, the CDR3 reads TGTGCCAGCAGTGACCAGGGTAGTAATTCACCCCTCCACTTT. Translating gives CASSDQGSNSPLHF.

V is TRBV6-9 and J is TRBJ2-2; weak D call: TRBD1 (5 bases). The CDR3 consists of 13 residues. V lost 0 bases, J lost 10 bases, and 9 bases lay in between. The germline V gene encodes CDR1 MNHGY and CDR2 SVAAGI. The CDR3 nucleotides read TGTGCCAGCAGTTATTCTGGGGCCGCGGAGCTGTTTTTT. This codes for CASSYSGAAELFF.

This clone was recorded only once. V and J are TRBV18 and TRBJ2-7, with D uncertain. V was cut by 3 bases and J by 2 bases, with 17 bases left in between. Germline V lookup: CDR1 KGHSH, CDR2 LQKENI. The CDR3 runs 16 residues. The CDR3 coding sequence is TGTGCCAGCTCACCCGAGGCAGCTCGGTTGGCCTACGAGCAGTACTTC. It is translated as CASSPEAARLAYEQYF. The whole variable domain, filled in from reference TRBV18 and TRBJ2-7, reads NAGVMQNPRHLVRRRGQEARLRCSPMKGHSHVYWYRQLPEEGLKFMVYLQKENIIDESGMPKERFSAEFPKEGPSILRIQQVVRGDSAAYFCASSPEAARLAYEQYFGPGTRLTVT.

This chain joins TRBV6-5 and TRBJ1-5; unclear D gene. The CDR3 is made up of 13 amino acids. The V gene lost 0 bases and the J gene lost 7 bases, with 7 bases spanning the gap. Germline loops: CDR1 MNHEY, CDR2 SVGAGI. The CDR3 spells CASSYSYSQPQHF. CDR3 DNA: TGTGCCAGCAGTTACTCGTACAGCCAGCCCCAGCATTTT.

The DNA for the CDR3 is TGTGCCAGCAGAGCCAGCGTTGGGGAGACCCAGTACTTC. As protein: CASRASVGETQYF. V is TRBV6-5 and J is TRBJ2-5; no definite D call. V dropped 6 bases and J dropped 5 bases, with 13 bases sitting between them. The CDR3 runs to 13 residues. Germline loops: CDR1 MNHEY, CDR2 SVGAGI.

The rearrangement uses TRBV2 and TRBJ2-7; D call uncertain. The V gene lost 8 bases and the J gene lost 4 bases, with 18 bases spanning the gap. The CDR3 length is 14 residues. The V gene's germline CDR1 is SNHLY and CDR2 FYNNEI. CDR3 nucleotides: TGTGCCAGCGTGGAAGACCGAATCAAATACGAGCAGTACTTC. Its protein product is CASVEDRIKYEQYF.